These 32 T cell receptor beta chains were sequenced from one sample in a study of PD-1 blockade in classical Hodgkin lymphoma. Time point described: cycle 4 day 1 (C4D1), after less than seven weeks of nivolumab. After autologous stem cell transplantation all patients relapsed, and prior brentuximab vedotin exposure differed between cohorts. With magnetic negative selection, CD4+ T cells were purified from PBMCs that had been thawed. Clones were sequenced by immunoSEQ multiplex PCR, and TCRdb holds only the in-frame ones, with some missing. The sample yields about 22,000 clones, around three quarters seen once. The material sequenced was CD4+ T cells from blood, taken before the fourth cycle of nivolumab. The source is a human donor with classical Hodgkin lymphoma.

The chain has TRBV2 and TRBJ2-3; TRBD2 agrees at 7 bases. Unmatched junction bases numbered 5, after V lost 3 bases and J lost 8 bases. The germline V gene has CDR1 SNHLY and CDR2 FYNNEI. There are 13 residues in the CDR3. The CDR3 coding sequence is TGTGCCAGCAGTGACCTGGGGGGGGGTACGCAGTATTTT. It yields the protein CASSDLGGGTQYF.

The rearrangement links TRBV7-9 to TRBJ2-2, with 7 bases identical to TRBD1. The germline V gene has CDR1 SEHNR and CDR2 FQNEAQ (reference sequence). The ends lost 4 bases at V and 8 bases at J; junction bases unmatched: 7. This CDR3 is built from 14 residues. CDR3: CASSWDSPPGELFF. The DNA of the CDR3 is TGTGCCAGCAGCTGGGACAGCCCACCGGGGGAGCTGTTTTTT.

This clone was observed once. The rearrangement uses TRBV11-1 and TRBJ2-1; D is perhaps TRBD2 (7 bases). With 4 bases removed from V and 7 bases from J, the gap between germline ends came to 17 bases. Looked up from germline, CDR1 is SGHAT and CDR2 is FQDESV (reference sequence). The CDR3 consists of 15 residues. The CDR3 DNA reads as TGTGCCAGCAGCTCAAAGATCAGGGGAGGGAATGAGCAGTTCTTC. It encodes CASSSKIRGGNEQFF.

This rearrangement joins TRBV6-6 to TRBJ1-2; no reliable D call. Germline V CDR1 and CDR2: MNHNY, SVGAGI (reference sequence). Trimming took 2 bases from V and 5 from J, leaving 12 bases between them. This CDR3 has 14 amino acids. CDR3 in amino acids: CASSYVLKDYGYTF. The CDR3 DNA reads as TGTGCCAGCAGTTACGTTTTAAAGGATTATGGCTACACCTTC.

The chain uses TRBV9 and TRBJ2-5, with D perhaps given as TRBD1 or TRBD2 (5 bases each). The CDR3 length is 14 residues. V dropped 3 bases and J dropped 2 bases, with 11 bases sitting between them. Per germline, CDR1 SGDLS and CDR2 YYNGEE. The CDR3 bases are TGTGCCAGCAGCGCAGGGACGGGGCAAGAGACCCAGTACTTC. It translates to CASSAGTGQETQYF. The entire variable domain, with the rest obtained from reference TRBV9 and TRBJ2-5, is as follows: DSGVTQTPKHLITATGQRVTLRCSPRSGDLSVYWYQQSLDQGLQFLIQYYNGEERAKGNILERFSAQQFPDLHSELNLSSLELGDSALYFCASSAGTGQETQYFGPGTRLLVL.

This chain links TRBV21-1 with TRBJ1-2. TRBV21-1 is designated a pseudogene. The CDR3 is 14 residues long. For the CDR3, the DNA is TGTGCCAGCAGCAAAGTAGGGAATCTTGATGGCTACACCTTC. Translating gives CASSKVGNLDGYTF.

This clone appeared a few times. The V gene is TRBV5-1, the J gene TRBJ1-6; possible D gene TRBD1, 5 bases. V lost 0 bases and J 6 bases, leaving 10 bases between the germline ends. The CDR3 sequence is 15 residues long. Germline values: CDR1 SGHRS, CDR2 YFSETQ. The DNA of the CDR3 is TGCGCCAGCAGCTTGGGGGGACTGAGTAATTCACCCCTCCACTTT. Protein: CASSLGGLSNSPLHF. The variable domain in full, with the rest retrieved from reference TRBV5-1 and TRBJ1-6, is KAGVTQTPRYLIKTRGQQVTLSCSPISGHRSVSWYQQTPGQGLQFLFEYFSETQRNKGNFPGRFSGRQFSNSRSEMNVSTLELGDSALYLCASSLGGLSNSPLHFGNGTRLTVT.

This clone was counted once. The V gene is TRBV7-2, the J gene TRBJ1-4; TRBD1 matches at 9 bases. J was trimmed by 8 bases and V by 5 bases; bases with no gene match: 6. This CDR3 is built from 14 residues. Germline V lookup: CDR1 SGHTA, CDR2 FQGNSA. CDR3 DNA sequence: TGTGCCAGCAGCCAGGACAGGGGAGAGGAAAAACTGTTTTTT. Translated, it gives CASSQDRGEEKLFF.

The rearrangement joins TRBV9 to TRBJ1-2, with D uncertain. The CDR3 extends over 15 amino acids. The germline V gene has CDR1 SGDLS and CDR2 YYNGEE. V lost 0 bases and J lost 2, with 11 bases in between. The CDR3 loop is CASSVDHRPNYGYTF. The DNA of the CDR3 is TGTGCCAGCAGCGTAGATCATAGACCGAACTATGGCTACACCTTC.

J is TRBJ1-2 and V is TRBV19, with 8 bases that match TRBD1. This CDR3 has 13 amino acids. Germline loops: CDR1 LNHDA, CDR2 SQIVND (reference sequence). V trimming: 7 bases; J trimming: 4 bases; junction bases outside the gene matches: 5. DNA of the CDR3: TGTGCCAGTAAGACAGGGGAATTCTATGGCTACACCTTC. This encodes CASKTGEFYGYTF.

This chain connects TRBV6-5 to TRBJ1-2, with D tentatively TRBD1 (6 bases). The length of the CDR3 is 15 residues. Looked up from germline, CDR1 is MNHEY and CDR2 is SVGAGI. Trimming shortened V by 6 bases and J by 0 bases, and 14 bases separated the two germline ends. The CDR3 region is CASRMTGSPNYGYTF. Written as DNA, the CDR3 is TGTGCCAGCAGAATGACAGGTTCTCCTAACTATGGCTACACCTTC.

V and J are TRBV4-1 and TRBJ1-2; 7 bases are shared with TRBD1. Germline CDR1 MGHRA, CDR2 YSYEKL. The length of the CDR3 is 16 residues. The V gene end was trimmed by 2 bases and the J gene end by 3 bases; junction bases not matched to a gene: 9. The CDR3 loop reads CASSQTPGQRDYGYTF. The CDR3 coding sequence is TGCGCCAGCAGCCAAACCCCGGGACAGCGGGACTATGGCTACACCTTC.

V usage is TRBV7-3 and J usage is TRBJ2-3, with a weak D call TRBD2 (6 bases). CDR3 length equals 13 residues. The V gene lost 4 bases and the J gene lost 8 bases, with 13 bases spanning the gap. CDR1 is SGHTA and CDR2 is FQGTGA in the germline V gene. CDR3 in DNA: TGTGCCAGCAGCTCCCCCGGGAGCGCTACGCAGTATTTT. Translating gives CASSSPGSATQYF.

This chain joins TRBV27 and TRBJ2-2; TRBD1 matches at 8 bases. The V segment lost 1 base and the J segment 7 bases; nucleotides outside the gene matches: 5. Germline CDR1 reads MNHEY; CDR2 reads SMNVEV (reference sequence). CDR3 length: 15 residues. The CDR3 sequence: CASSLWQGAGGELFF. The CDR3 DNA reads as TGTGCCAGCAGTTTATGGCAGGGGGCCGGCGGGGAGCTGTTTTTT.

The chain joins TRBV5-5 to TRBJ1-3; perhaps TRBD1 as D (6 bases). The CDR3 has 15 residues. Trimming removed 3 bases from V and 1 base from J, with 11 bases in between. Germline-derived CDR1 and CDR2 are SGHKS and YYEKEE (reference sequence). The CDR3 DNA sequence: TGTGCCAGCAGCTGGCAGGGGAGTTCTGGAAACACCATATATTTT. Its protein is CASSWQGSSGNTIYF. The full variable domain, completed using reference TRBV5-5 and TRBJ1-3, is DAGVTQSPTHLIKTRGQQVTLRCSPISGHKSVSWYQQVLGQGPQFIFQYYEKEERGRGNFPDRFSARQFPNYSSELNVNALLLGDSALYLCASSWQGSSGNTIYFGEGSWLTVV.

This clone has a single count. The CDR3 DNA reads TGTGCCAGCAGTTCAGGCAGGGGTCCCCGTAGCAATCAGCCCCAGCATTTT. Its protein product is CASSSGRGPRSNQPQHF. The chain recombines TRBV27 with TRBJ1-5; a weak D match, TRBD1 (6 bases). The CDR3 contains 17 residues. V was pared by 4 bases and J by 0 bases, with 16 bases between. Germline V gene lookup returns CDR1 MNHEY and CDR2 SMNVEV (reference sequence).

This clone showed up just once. This chain uses TRBV19 with TRBJ1-2; D unclear. Germline CDR1 is LNHDA and CDR2 is SQIVND (reference sequence). There are 12 residues in the CDR3. Trimming cost V 8 bases and J 4 bases, with 11 bases left between them. This CDR3 reads CASQHQIYGYTF. The CDR3, as DNA: TGTGCCAGTCAGCACCAAATCTATGGCTACACCTTC.

The rearrangement uses TRBV18 and TRBJ2-7; TRBD1 matches at 8 bases. The germline V gene encodes CDR1 KGHSH and CDR2 LQKENI. The CDR3 has 13 amino acids. Germline trimming cut 2 bases from V and 3 bases from J; bases unmatched to any gene: 0. The CDR3 coding sequence is TGTGCCAGCTCACCAACAGGGGGCTACGAGCAGTACTTC. Translation gives CASSPTGGYEQYF.

The genes are TRBV7-8 and TRBJ1-1; D gene unclear. Germline loops: CDR1 SGHVS, CDR2 FQNEAQ. The CDR3 totals 14 residues. The ends were cut back, 4 bases at V and 2 bases at J, with 11 bases in the middle. CDR3 protein: CASSSTWANTEAFF. DNA for the CDR3: TGTGCCAGCAGCTCCACCTGGGCCAACACTGAAGCTTTCTTT.

The chain is built from TRBV27 and TRBJ2-3, with D possibly being TRBD2 (7 bases). With 3 bases removed from V and 8 bases from J, the gap between germline ends came to 18 bases. The CDR3 spans 15 residues. CDR1 is MNHEY and CDR2 is SMNVEV in the germline V gene (reference sequence). In DNA form, the CDR3 reads TGTGCCAGCAGTTTTTTGGGGGGGCCGTGGGGTACGCAGTATTTT. Translation: CASSFLGGPWGTQYF.

The chain employs TRBV6-5 and TRBJ1-5; 7 positions match TRBD1. Germline V CDR1 and CDR2: MNHEY, SVGAGI. The CDR3 covers 15 residues. V lost 6 bases and J lost 3; bases outside the gene matches: 8. CDR3 sequence reads: CASSRRQGYNQPQHF. In DNA form, the CDR3 reads TGTGCCAGCAGCCGCCGACAGGGTTACAATCAGCCCCAGCATTTT.

This chain links TRBV7-2 with TRBJ2-1; 9 nucleotides line up with TRBD1. The germline gives CDR1 SGHTA, CDR2 FQGNSA. The V segment lost 5 bases and the J segment 7 bases; nucleotides outside the gene matches: 3. The CDR3 is made up of 13 amino acids. DNA of the CDR3: TGTGCCAGCAGCCTAGGACAGGGGAATGAGCAGTTCTTC. Residues: CASSLGQGNEQFF.

The chain couples TRBV2 to TRBJ2-2, with D perhaps being TRBD1 or TRBD2 (5 bases each). Trimming cost V 2 bases and J 1 base, with 8 bases left between them. Per germline, CDR1 SNHLY and CDR2 FYNNEI. CDR3 length: 15 residues. In DNA, the CDR3 is TGTGCCAGCAGTGAACTGGGACGGAACACCGGGGAGCTGTTTTTT. This gives the protein CASSELGRNTGELFF.

The rearrangement links TRBV10-3 to TRBJ1-1, with 7 bases aligning to TRBD1. V lost 4 bases and J lost 7; bases outside the gene matches: 3. Germline values: CDR1 ENHRY, CDR2 SYGVKD. The CDR3 covers 12 residues. This CDR3 reads CAISGQGVEAFF. CDR3 in DNA: TGTGCCATCAGTGGGCAGGGGGTTGAAGCTTTCTTT.

This rearrangement joins TRBV28 to TRBJ2-5; the D gene is possibly TRBD2 (6 bases). In germline, CDR1 is MDHEN, CDR2 SYDVKM. V lost 6 bases to trimming and J lost 2 bases, with 10 bases between them. The CDR3 is 13 residues long. The DNA of the CDR3 is TGTGCCAGCAGACCTCGGGGGCAAGAGACCCAGTACTTC. Translation gives CASRPRGQETQYF.

The chain links TRBV18 to TRBJ2-7; unclear D gene. The V gene lost 6 bases and the J gene lost 0 bases, with 15 bases spanning the gap. The CDR3 is 15 amino acids. Germline CDR1 reads KGHSH; CDR2 reads LQKENI. CDR3 sequence (DNA): TGTGCCAGCTCCCAAACCGGGTTTGGCTCCTACGAGCAGTACTTC. It encodes CASSQTGFGSYEQYF.

The chain joins TRBV27 to TRBJ1-1; D may be TRBD1 (5 bases). This CDR3 is built from 15 residues. Trimming cost V 2 bases and J 4 bases, with 14 bases left between them. Per the germline V gene, CDR1 is MNHEY and CDR2 is SMNVEV (reference sequence). CDR3 loop: CASSLRRDVGTEAFF. The CDR3, as DNA: TGTGCCAGCAGTTTACGCAGGGACGTTGGCACTGAAGCTTTCTTT.

This chain connects TRBV2 to TRBJ2-3; 7 bases agree with TRBD1. Germline V lookup: CDR1 SNHLY, CDR2 FYNNEI. V trimming: 4 bases; J trimming: 1 base; junction bases outside the gene matches: 8. This CDR3 contains 16 residues. The CDR3 spells CASSATGVPGTDTQYF. The CDR3 DNA sequence: TGTGCCAGCAGTGCCACAGGGGTTCCTGGCACAGATACGCAGTATTTT.

The V call is TRBV19, the J call TRBJ1-4; D gene unclear. This CDR3 region has 14 residues. Per germline, CDR1 LNHDA and CDR2 SQIVND (reference sequence). The ends were cut back, 5 bases at V and 4 bases at J, with 11 bases in the middle. The CDR3 region has the DNA TGTGCCAGTAGTCATGGACGGCTTAATGAAAAACTGTTTTTT. Amino acid sequence: CASSHGRLNEKLFF.

CDR3 amino acids: CAWSVLGLAPNTGELFF. CDR3 nucleotide sequence: TGTGCCTGGAGTGTCCTTGGACTAGCGCCTAACACCGGGGAGCTGTTTTTT. This chain uses TRBV30 with TRBJ2-2, with 9 bases fitting TRBD2. The length of the CDR3 is 17 residues. J lost 2 bases, V lost 0 bases, and 7 bases had no gene match. The germline V gene encodes CDR1 GTSNPN and CDR2 SVGIG (reference sequence).

The gene calls are TRBV15 and TRBJ2-7; perhaps TRBD2 as D (7 bases). CDR1 and CDR2 from the germline V gene are LNHNV and YYDKDF (reference sequence). The CDR3 totals 15 residues. V was clipped by 2 bases and J by 2 bases, with 13 bases between them. In nucleotides, the CDR3 is TGTGCCACCAGCAGACACGGAGGGGGGGCCTACGAGCAGTACTTC. This translates into CATSRHGGGAYEQYF.

V is TRBV5-8 and J is TRBJ2-7; 9 bases agree with TRBD1. Germline V gives CDR1 SGHTS, CDR2 YDEGEE. Germline trimming cut 0 bases from V and 2 bases from J; bases unmatched to any gene: 3. The CDR3 extends over 15 amino acids. The CDR3 here is CASSLVGQGAYEQYF. The CDR3, as DNA: TGTGCCAGCAGCTTGGTGGGACAGGGCGCCTACGAGCAGTACTTC.